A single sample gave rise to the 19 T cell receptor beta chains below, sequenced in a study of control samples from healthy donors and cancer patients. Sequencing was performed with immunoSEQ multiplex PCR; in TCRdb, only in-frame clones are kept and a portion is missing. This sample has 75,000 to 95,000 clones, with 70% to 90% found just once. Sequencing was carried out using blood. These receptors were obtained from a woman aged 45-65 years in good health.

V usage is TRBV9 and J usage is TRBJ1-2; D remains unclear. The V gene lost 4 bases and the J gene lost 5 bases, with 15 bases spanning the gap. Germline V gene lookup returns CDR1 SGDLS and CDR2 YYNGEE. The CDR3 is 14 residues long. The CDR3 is CASSHKNQVYGYTF. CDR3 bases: TGTGCCAGCAGCCACAAGAATCAGGTTTATGGCTACACCTTC. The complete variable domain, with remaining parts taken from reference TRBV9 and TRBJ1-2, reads DSGVTQTPKHLITATGQRVTLRCSPRSGDLSVYWYQQSLDQGLQFLIQYYNGEERAKGNILERFSAQQFPDLHSELNLSSLELGDSALYFCASSHKNQVYGYTFGSGTRLTVV.

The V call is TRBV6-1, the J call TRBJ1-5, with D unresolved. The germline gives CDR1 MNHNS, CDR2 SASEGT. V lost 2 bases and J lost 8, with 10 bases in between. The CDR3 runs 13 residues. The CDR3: CASSEQMEEPQHF. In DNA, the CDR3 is TGTGCCAGCAGTGAACAAATGGAGGAGCCCCAGCATTTT.

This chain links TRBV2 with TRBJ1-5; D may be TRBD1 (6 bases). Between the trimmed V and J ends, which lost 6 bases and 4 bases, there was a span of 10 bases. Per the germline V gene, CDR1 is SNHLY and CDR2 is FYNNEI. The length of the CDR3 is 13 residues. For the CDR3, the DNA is TGTGCCAGCAGCTTGGGACAAAATCAGCCCCAGCATTTT. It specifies CASSLGQNQPQHF.

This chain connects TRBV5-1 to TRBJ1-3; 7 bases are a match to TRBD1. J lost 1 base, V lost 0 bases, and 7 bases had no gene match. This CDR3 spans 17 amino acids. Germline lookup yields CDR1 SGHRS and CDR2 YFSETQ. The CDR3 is CASSLVAGGISGNTIYF. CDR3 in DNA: TGCGCCAGCAGCTTGGTCGCAGGGGGGATATCTGGAAACACCATATATTTT.

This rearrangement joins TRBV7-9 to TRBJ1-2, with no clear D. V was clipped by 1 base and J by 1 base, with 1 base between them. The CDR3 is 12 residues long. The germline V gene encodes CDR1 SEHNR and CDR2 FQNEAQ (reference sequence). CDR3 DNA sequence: TGTGCCAGCAGCTTAGATAACTATGGCTACACCTTC. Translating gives CASSLDNYGYTF.

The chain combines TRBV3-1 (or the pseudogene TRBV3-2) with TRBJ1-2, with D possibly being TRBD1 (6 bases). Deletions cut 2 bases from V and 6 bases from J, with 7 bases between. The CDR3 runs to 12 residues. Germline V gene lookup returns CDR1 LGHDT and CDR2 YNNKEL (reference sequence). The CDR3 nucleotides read TGTGCCAGCAGCCAAACAGGGAATGGCTACACCTTC. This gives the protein CASSQTGNGYTF.

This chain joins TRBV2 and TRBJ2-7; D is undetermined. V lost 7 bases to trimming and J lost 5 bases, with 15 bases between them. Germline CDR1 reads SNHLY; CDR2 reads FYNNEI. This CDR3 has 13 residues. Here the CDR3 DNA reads TGTGCCAGCACGGTCGGTGCTACAAACGAGCAGTACTTC. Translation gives CASTVGATNEQYF.

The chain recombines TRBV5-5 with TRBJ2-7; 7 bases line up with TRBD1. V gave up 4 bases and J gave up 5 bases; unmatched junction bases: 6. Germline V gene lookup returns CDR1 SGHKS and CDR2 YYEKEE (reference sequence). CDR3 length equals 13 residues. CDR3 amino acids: CASSRDRGDEQYF. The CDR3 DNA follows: TGTGCCAGCAGCCGGGACAGAGGAGACGAGCAGTACTTC.

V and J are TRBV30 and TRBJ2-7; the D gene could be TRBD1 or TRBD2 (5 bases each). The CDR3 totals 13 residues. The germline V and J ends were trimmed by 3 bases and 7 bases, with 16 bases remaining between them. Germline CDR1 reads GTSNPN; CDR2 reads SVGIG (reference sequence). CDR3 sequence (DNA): TGTGCCTGGAGCGACGGGGCAGACTTGGAGCAGTACTTC. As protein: CAWSDGADLEQYF. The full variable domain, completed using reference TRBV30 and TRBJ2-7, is SQTIHQWPATLVQPVGSPLSLECTVEGTSNPNLYWYRQAAGRGLQLLFYSVGIGQISSEVPQNLSASRPQDRQFILSSKKLLLSDSGFYLCAWSDGADLEQYFGPGTRLTVT.

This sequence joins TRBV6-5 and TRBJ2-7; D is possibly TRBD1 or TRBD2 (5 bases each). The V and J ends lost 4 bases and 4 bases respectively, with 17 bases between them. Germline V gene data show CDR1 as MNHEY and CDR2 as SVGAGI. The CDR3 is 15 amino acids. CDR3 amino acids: CASSFGETGRYEQYF. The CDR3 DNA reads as TGTGCCAGCAGTTTCGGGGAAACAGGAAGGTACGAGCAGTACTTC.

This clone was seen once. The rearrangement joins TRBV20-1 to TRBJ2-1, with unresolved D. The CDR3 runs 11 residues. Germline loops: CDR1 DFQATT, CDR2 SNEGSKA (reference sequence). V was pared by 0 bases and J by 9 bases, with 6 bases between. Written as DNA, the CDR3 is TGCAGTGCTAGAGAGTTACTTGAGCAGTTCTTC. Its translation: CSARELLEQFF.

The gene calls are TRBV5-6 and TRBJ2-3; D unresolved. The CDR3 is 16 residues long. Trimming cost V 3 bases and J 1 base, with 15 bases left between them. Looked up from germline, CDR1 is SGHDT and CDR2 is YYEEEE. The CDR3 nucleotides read TGTGCCAGCAGCTCCCGCTTCTATGAGGGCACAGATACGCAGTATTTT. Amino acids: CASSSRFYEGTDTQYF.

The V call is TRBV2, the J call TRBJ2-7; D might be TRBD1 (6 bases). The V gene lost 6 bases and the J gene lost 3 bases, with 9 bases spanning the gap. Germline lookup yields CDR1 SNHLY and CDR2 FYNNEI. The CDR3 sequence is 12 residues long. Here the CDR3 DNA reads TGTGCCAGCAGATTACAGGGCTACGAGCAGTACTTC. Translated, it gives CASRLQGYEQYF.

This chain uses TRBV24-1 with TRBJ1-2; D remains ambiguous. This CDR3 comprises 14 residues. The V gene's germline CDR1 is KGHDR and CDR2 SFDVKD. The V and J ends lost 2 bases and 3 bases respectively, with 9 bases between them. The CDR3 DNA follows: TGTGCCACCAGTGATTCGCCAGATTACTATGGCTACACCTTC. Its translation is CATSDSPDYYGYTF.

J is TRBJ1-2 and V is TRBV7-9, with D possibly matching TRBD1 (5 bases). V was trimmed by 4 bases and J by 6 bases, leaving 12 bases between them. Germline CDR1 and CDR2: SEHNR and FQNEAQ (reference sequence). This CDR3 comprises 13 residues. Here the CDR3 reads CASSSEGVDGYTF. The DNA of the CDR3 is TGTGCCAGCAGCTCCGAAGGGGTGGATGGCTACACCTTC.

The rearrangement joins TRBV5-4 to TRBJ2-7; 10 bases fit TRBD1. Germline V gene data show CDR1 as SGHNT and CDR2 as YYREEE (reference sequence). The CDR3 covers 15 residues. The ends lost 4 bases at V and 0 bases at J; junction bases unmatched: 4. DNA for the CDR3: TGTGCCAGCAGCCCCCGGGACAGGGGCTCCTACGAGCAGTACTTC. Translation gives CASSPRDRGSYEQYF.

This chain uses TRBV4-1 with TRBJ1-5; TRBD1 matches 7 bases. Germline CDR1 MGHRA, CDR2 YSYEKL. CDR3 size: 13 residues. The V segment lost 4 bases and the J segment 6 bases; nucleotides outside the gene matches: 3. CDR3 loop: CASSPQGFQPQHF. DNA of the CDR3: TGCGCCAGCAGCCCACAGGGGTTTCAGCCCCAGCATTTT.

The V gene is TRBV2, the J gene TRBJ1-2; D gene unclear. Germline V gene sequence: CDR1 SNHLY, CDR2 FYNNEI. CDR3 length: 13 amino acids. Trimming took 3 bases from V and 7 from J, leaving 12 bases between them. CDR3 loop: CASSERGDGGYTF. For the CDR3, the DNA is TGTGCCAGCAGTGAGCGGGGTGACGGTGGCTACACCTTC.

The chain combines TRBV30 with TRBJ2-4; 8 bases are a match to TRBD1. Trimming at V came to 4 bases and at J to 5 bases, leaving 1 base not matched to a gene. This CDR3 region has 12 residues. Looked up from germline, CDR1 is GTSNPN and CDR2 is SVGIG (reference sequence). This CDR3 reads CAWNRGENIQYF. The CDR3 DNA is TGTGCCTGGAACAGGGGGGAAAACATTCAGTACTTC.